This T cell receptor (beta chain) was recovered during a study of blood T cells in healthy people across ages. V dropped 0 bases and J dropped 8 bases, with 7 bases sitting between them. CDR3 length equals 12 residues. Germline loops: CDR1 SEHNR, CDR2 FQNEAQ (reference sequence). Combining a sample-barcoded 5' primer with a J-beta primer mix, a second PCR ran for 7 to 11 cycles. Via MiXCR, TCRdb re-called the 5' RACE reads, giving one row per CDR3 protein. The data contain about a million distinct CDR3 sequences, roughly 51% of them singletons. The material sequenced was blood. The TCR originated in a woman in her sixties or seventies in good health. The chain links TRBV7-9 to TRBJ1-2, with D tentatively TRBD1 (6 bases). CDR3 residues: CASSLATGGYTF. In DNA form, the CDR3 reads TGTGCCAGCAGCTTAGCTACAGGGGGCTACACCTTC.